The 10 T cell receptor beta chains below were found in one sample sequenced in a study of vaccination effects on CD4 cells after COVID-19. Profiled with immunoSEQ multiplex PCR; TCRdb holds only in-frame clones, not every one. The table records around 46,000 clones, 50% to 70% of them present only once. The culture ran for 10 days, and then CD4+ T cells were isolated. Their target antigens are unknown. The sequencing here drew on CD4+ T cells from PBMCs cultured without peptide, taken before COVID-19 vaccination. These receptors all come from a human donor who received a COVID-19 vaccine.

There are a few counts of this clone. This chain connects TRBV7-8 to TRBJ1-2; 9 bases fit TRBD1. Per the germline V gene, CDR1 is SGHVS and CDR2 is FQNEAQ. Unmatched junction bases numbered 5, after V lost 5 bases and J lost 7 bases. There are 13 residues in the CDR3. The CDR3 DNA follows: TGTGCCAGCAGCCCTCGGACAGGGGCTGGCTACACCTTC. This translates into CASSPRTGAGYTF.

In this sample, this clone turned up a few times. The chain uses TRBV7-9 and TRBJ2-5; D unresolved. Germline V lookup: CDR1 SEHNR, CDR2 FQNEAQ (reference sequence). This CDR3 has 12 residues. V was cut by 4 bases and J by 3 bases, with 6 bases left in between. The CDR3 loop is CASSSVEETQYF. As DNA, the CDR3 is TGTGCCAGCAGCTCCGTCGAAGAGACCCAGTACTTC.

The chain employs TRBV5-4 and TRBJ2-3, with 7 positions matching TRBD2. The germline gives CDR1 SGHNT, CDR2 YYREEE (reference sequence). CDR3 length: 17 amino acids. V gave up 0 bases and J gave up 0 bases; unmatched junction bases: 7. As DNA, the CDR3 is TGTGCCAGCAGCTTGGTTGGAGCGGGGATGAGCACAGATACGCAGTATTTT. Its translation is CASSLVGAGMSTDTQYF.

The chain has TRBV28 and TRBJ1-1; 7 bases are shared with TRBD1. Germline trimming cut 6 bases from V and 11 bases from J; bases unmatched to any gene: 6. Germline V gene sequence: CDR1 MDHEN, CDR2 SYDVKM. This CDR3 is 11 amino acids long. CDR3 DNA: TGTGCCAGCAGCGTCCAGGGGGGGGCTTTCTTT. It yields the protein CASSVQGGAFF.

This clone was detected only a few times. The chain recombines TRBV19 with TRBJ1-5; a possible D gene is TRBD1 (6 bases). Germline lookup yields CDR1 LNHDA and CDR2 SQIVND (reference sequence). Trimming left V 3 bases short and J 0 bases short, with 12 bases between. This CDR3 is built from 16 residues. Written as DNA, the CDR3 is TGTGCCAGTAGTATCCACGGGGGGCTTAGCAATCAGCCCCAGCATTTT. Residues: CASSIHGGLSNQPQHF.

This chain uses TRBV4-1 with TRBJ2-4, with D possibly matching TRBD1 (5 bases). CDR1 is MGHRA and CDR2 is YSYEKL in the germline V gene. Trimming removed 6 bases at V and 4 bases at J, with 16 bases between. This CDR3 region has 15 residues. The CDR3 DNA is TGCGCCAGCAGGCGGACACCTACGGGTAAAAACATTCAGTACTTC. Amino acid sequence: CASRRTPTGKNIQYF.

In its sample, this clone was seen once. This chain joins TRBV24-1 and TRBJ1-1, with no clear D. This CDR3 has 13 residues. CDR1 and CDR2 (germline): KGHDR, SFDVKD. V lost 3 bases to trimming and J lost 4 bases, with 8 bases between them. The CDR3 nucleotides read TGTGCCACCAGTGATAGTCGGCTCACTGAAGCTTTCTTT. This gives the protein CATSDSRLTEAFF.

The CDR3 loop reads CASSQGQNYGYTF. The CDR3 bases are TGTGCCAGCAGCCAAGGACAAAACTATGGCTACACCTTC. This chain joins TRBV4-2 and TRBJ1-2; D remains ambiguous. This CDR3 region has 13 residues. From germline, CDR1 is LGHNA and CDR2 YNFKEQ. Trimming removed 1 base from V and 2 bases from J, with 5 bases in between.

This clone was detected only once. This sequence joins TRBV7-2 and TRBJ1-4, with a possible D match to TRBD1 (5 bases). V was pared by 1 base and J by 8 bases, with 14 bases between. The germline CDR1 and CDR2 sequences are SGHTA and FQGNSA. This CDR3 spans 15 amino acids. This CDR3 is CASSLVSRVGEKLFF. The CDR3 nucleotides read TGTGCCAGCAGCTTAGTTTCCAGGGTCGGAGAAAAACTGTTTTTT.

The table lists this clone with a count of one. The chain couples TRBV5-1 to TRBJ2-3; 7 positions match TRBD2. Germline V gene sequence: CDR1 SGHRS, CDR2 YFSETQ. V lost 4 bases, J lost 1 base, and 6 bases stayed unmatched. The CDR3 loop spans 15 amino acids. The CDR3 DNA sequence: TGCGCCAGCAGCCCGGGACTATTAGGCACAGATACGCAGTATTTT. Translating it yields CASSPGLLGTDTQYF.